Listed below are T cell receptor beta chains from one sample, sequenced in a study of T cells after yellow fever vaccination. TCRdb re-analysed the 5' RACE reads in MiXCR, keeping a single row per CDR3 protein. This table holds fewer than 450,000 distinct CDR3 sequences, 7% to 9% found once. The input for sequencing was PBMCs, taken roughly 46 days after the first yellow fever vaccination. The source is a man between 18 and 35 years old who received the YFV17D yellow fever vaccine. The CDR3 runs from the conserved cysteine through the conserved F or W. D genes are given only for firm matches. Clone size appears in some rows only: once, few, many, or a class for an expanded clone.

>TRBJ2-1|TRBD1|TRBV7-9|few
TGTGCCAGCAGCTTCGACAGGGGAGGCTACAATGAGCAGTTCTTC
CASSFDRGGYNEQFF
>TRBJ1-6|TRBD1|TRBV10-3|few
TGTGCCATCAAGGAAACAGGGGGGAATTCACCCCTCCACTTT
CAIKETGGNSPLHF
>TRBJ2-2|.|TRBV29-1|.
TGCAGCGTTGAAAAAGGGAACACCGGGGAGCTGTTTTTT
CSVEKGNTGELFF
>TRBJ2-1|TRBD2|TRBV9|.
TGTGCCAGCAGCAATAGCGGGGGGGCCCGGCAGTTCTTC
CASSNSGGARQFF
>TRBJ2-5|TRBD2|TRBV5-1|.
TGCGCCAGCAGCTTGCGGCTAGCGGGGGGAGAGACCCAGTACTTC
CASSLRLAGGETQYF
>TRBJ2-1|TRBD2|TRBV4-1|many
TGCGCCAGCAGCCCCGACGGCGGGGGGTATGAGCAGTTCTTC
CASSPDGGGYEQFF
>TRBJ2-5|TRBD2|TRBV5-1|.
TGCGCCAGCAGCTTGACCACGGGGGGAGACGAGACCCAGTACTTC
CASSLTTGGDETQYF
>TRBJ1-1|.|TRBV3-1|.
TGTGCCAGCAGCCATACGGGGGAGGGGACTGAAGCTTTCTTT
CASSHTGEGTEAFF
>TRBJ2-5|TRBD2|TRBV6-5|few
TGTGCCAGCAGTTACTCCGGTAGCGGGGGGGCTACCCAGTACTTC
CASSYSGSGGATQYF
>TRBJ1-1|.|TRBV5-1|.
TGCGCCAGCAGCTTGGAGGGGGGAGACATGAACACTGAAGCTTTCTTT
CASSLEGGDMNTEAFF
>TRBJ2-5|TRBD2|TRBV20-1|many
TGCAGTGCTCCTGGGACTAGCGGGGATGGGGAGACCCAGTACTTC
CSAPGTSGDGETQYF
>TRBJ1-1|.|TRBV12-5|.
TGTGCTAGTGCACACAGGGACGAAGACACTGAAGCTTTCTTT
CASAHRDEDTEAFF
>TRBJ2-6|.|TRBV29-1|many
TGCAGCGCCAGTCAACCTGGGGCCAACGTCCTGACTTTC
CSASQPGANVLTF
>TRBJ2-1|.|TRBV6-2/TRBV6-3|.
TGTGCCAGCAGTTACATGCTCCACAATGAGCAGTTCTTC
CASSYMLHNEQFF
>TRBJ1-1|.|TRBV5-6|.
TGTGCCAGCAGCTTGGTCAATAGGGGGGACACTGAAGCTTTCTTT
CASSLVNRGDTEAFF
>TRBJ2-4|.|TRBV4-1|few
TGCGCCAGCAGCCAACAACCCAGCGGTGACAGAGAAAACATTCAGTACTTC
CASSQQPSGDRENIQYF
>TRBJ2-2|.|TRBV5-4|few
TGTGCCAGCAGCTCCCCCACGGGGAACACCGGGGAGCTGTTTTTT
CASSSPTGNTGELFF
>TRBJ2-4|.|TRBV7-3|many
TGTGCCAGCAGCCTCACGGGCAGGGAGAACATTCAGTACTTC
CASSLTGRENIQYF
>TRBJ2-5|.|TRBV23-1|few
TGCGCCAGCAGTCACCGCCATCGGGGCGAAGAGACCCAGTACTTC
CASSHRHRGEETQYF
>TRBJ1-4|TRBD1|TRBV6-1|few
TGTGCCAGCAGGTCGACAGGGCAGGCTAATGAAAAACTGTTTTTT
CASRSTGQANEKLFF
>TRBJ1-5|.|TRBV15|.
TGTGCCACCAGCAGTTCGATAGGCCTTAGCAATCAGCCCCAGCATTTT
CATSSSIGLSNQPQHF
>TRBJ2-1|.|TRBV7-6|many
TGTGCCAGCAGCAAACCCGGACAGCAAGGACCCAACAATGAGCAGTTCTTC
CASSKPGQQGPNNEQFF
>TRBJ1-2|.|TRBV21-1|.
TGTGCCAGCAGCAAAGCGGCGCAGGCCTTCTATGGCTACACCTTC
CASSKAAQAFYGYTF
>TRBJ2-3|.|TRBV5-1|few
TGCGCCAGCAGCCTCCGGGGACTCGACCCAGATACGCAGTATTTT
CASSLRGLDPDTQYF
>TRBJ1-2|TRBD1|TRBV11-2|many
TGTGCCAGCAGCTATCGGGACAGCAGGATCACCTTC
CASSYRDSRITF
>TRBJ2-5|.|TRBV11-2|few
TGTGCCAGCAGCGCATCAACAGGGATAGAGACCCAGTACTTC
CASSASTGIETQYF
>TRBJ2-1|.|TRBV12-3/TRBV12-4|.
TGTGCCAGCAGTTTGCTCAGGGTGGTGCAGTTCTTC
CASSLLRVVQFF
>TRBJ2-2|TRBD2|TRBV6-2/TRBV6-3|.
TGTGCCAGCAGCCCCGCGTTGGTAGCGGGGATCACCGGGGAGCTGTTTTTT
CASSPALVAGITGELFF
>TRBJ2-5|.|TRBV7-2|.
TGTGCCAGCAGCTTAAGAGTGGGGGGCCAGACCCAGTACTTC
CASSLRVGGQTQYF
>TRBJ2-1|.|TRBV5-1|few
TGCGCCAGCAGCTATGGGGGGCCACCAATTCTCCACAATGAGCAGTTCTTC
CASSYGGPPILHNEQFF
>TRBJ2-1|.|TRBV18|many
TGTGCCAACAAACCCTCAGAGGCGAACGGGATAGACAATGAGCAGTTCTTC
CANKPSEANGIDNEQFF
>TRBJ1-3|.|TRBV12-3/TRBV12-4|many
TGTGCCAGCAGTTTACGCTCTGGAAACACCATATATTTT
CASSLRSGNTIYF
>TRBJ1-1|TRBD1|TRBV27|few
TGTGCCAGCAGTTTCGTCCCGACAGGGTTGAACACTGAAGCTTTCTTT
CASSFVPTGLNTEAFF
>TRBJ2-5|.|TRBV29-1|.
TGCAGCGTAGAAACAGAGACCCAGTACTTC
CSVETETQYF
>TRBJ2-1|TRBD2|TRBV5-1|.
TGCGCCAGCAGCCCTAGCGGAACATACAATGAGCAGTTCTTC
CASSPSGTYNEQFF
>TRBJ2-3|TRBD2|TRBV10-3|.
TGTGCCATCAGTGAACTAGCGGGGGGCACAGATACGCAGTATTTT
CAISELAGGTDTQYF
>TRBJ1-1|.|TRBV6-5|many
TGTGCCAGCAGTTACAGCACCCGCGGAGCACACACTGAAGCTTTCTTT
CASSYSTRGAHTEAFF
>TRBJ2-1|.|TRBV29-1|.
TGCAGCACGAGGTCATACAATGAGCAGTTCTTC
CSTRSYNEQFF
>TRBJ2-3|.|TRBV13|few
TGTGCCAGCAGCGGGACCATGGCAGATACGCAGTATTTT
CASSGTMADTQYF
>TRBJ2-7|.|TRBV6-2/TRBV6-3|few
TGTGCCAGCGGGTTCAGTTCCTACGAGCAGTACTTC
CASGFSSYEQYF
>TRBJ2-5|TRBD2|TRBV28|.
TGTGCCAGCAGTCAAGGACTAGCGGGGCTCTTAGAGGGCCAGTACTTC
CASSQGLAGLLEGQYF